This T cell receptor beta chain emerged from a study of blood T cell repertoires in COVID-19. Study as a whole: In each case, the material was cDNA or gDNA derived from T cells, B-cell-depleted T cells, or PBMCs.

Sequencing used immunoSEQ multiplex PCR; TCRdb keeps in-frame clones, though not all of them. This table has more than 150,000 clones, about nine tenths appearing once. Participants reported their clinical history, and cohort assignment relied on those reports. Germline V gene sequence: CDR1 ENHRY, CDR2 SYGVKD. Losses at the gene ends were 7 bases for V and 8 bases for J; bases not matched to a gene: 19. CDR3 length: 17 amino acids. This sequence originates from a woman in her 30s who had recovered from COVID-19. Sequencing used PBMCs or T cells enriched from blood (not recorded which). The chain combines TRBV10-3 with TRBJ2-1, with 8 positions matching TRBD2. The CDR3 bases are TGTGCCATCAAAGGTACGCGGGGGGCCGATTCGATGTATGAGCAGTTCTTC. It is translated as CAIKGTRGADSMYEQFF.